This T cell receptor beta chain was sequenced for a study of shared clonotypes between healthy human individuals. Overall study findings and caveats: Represented genetic and exposure-history diversity was restricted by having few donors. Generation probabilities of non-shared clonotypes were lower (relative to those shared by all four donors).

A CD45RA+ naive subset and a CD45RA-negative memory subset were split from CD4+ cells. Regarding this clone: What it recognizes is unknown.

Tens of thousands of T cell genomes (around 190 ng DNA) went into each sorted-subset replicate. Sequencing used immunoSEQ multiplex PCR; TCRdb keeps in-frame clones, though not all of them. In the table there are 2.5 million or so clones, roughly nine tenths of which are singletons. The sample taken for sequencing was naive CD4+ T cells sorted from blood. Described subset: CD45RA+ positively selected. The clonotype was recovered from a man younger than 35 in good health.

The CDR3: CASSERLGGHYGYTF. CDR3 coding DNA: TGTGCCAGCAGTGAAAGGTTGGGAGGCCACTATGGCTACACCTTC. The rearrangement uses TRBV6-1 and TRBJ1-2; D is uncertain. The CDR3 length is 15 residues. Germline CDR1 reads MNHNS; CDR2 reads SASEGT. Between the trimmed V and J ends, which lost 2 bases and 3 bases, there was a span of 13 bases.